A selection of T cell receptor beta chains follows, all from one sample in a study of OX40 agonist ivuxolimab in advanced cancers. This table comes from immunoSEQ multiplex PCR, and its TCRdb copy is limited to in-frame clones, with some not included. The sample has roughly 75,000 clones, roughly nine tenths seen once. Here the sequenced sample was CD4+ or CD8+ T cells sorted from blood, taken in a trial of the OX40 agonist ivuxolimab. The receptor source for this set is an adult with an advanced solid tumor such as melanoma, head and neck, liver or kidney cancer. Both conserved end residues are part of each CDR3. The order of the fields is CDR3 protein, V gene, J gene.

CASSYRRSTDTQYF	TRBV6-5	TRBJ2-3
CASSEKSGRGQPQHF	TRBV6-1	TRBJ1-5
CASSPGTGGAEKLFF	TRBV6-1	TRBJ1-4
CASSKTPPGGQGEVEQFF	TRBV21-1	TRBJ2-1
CASSQTGGTDTQYF	TRBV14	TRBJ2-3
CASSLWAVSGANVLTF	TRBV27	TRBJ2-6
CASSQGLASSTDTQYF	TRBV4-2	TRBJ2-3
CAISRDPGNEKLFF	TRBV10-1	TRBJ1-4
CASSYGPPVRELFF	TRBV27	TRBJ2-2
CAWGLAGGTDTQYF	TRBV30	TRBJ2-3
CAWSFEAGNTIYF	TRBV30	TRBJ1-3
CACMGGRADEQYF	TRBV30	TRBJ2-7
CASSLMGQGVNQPQHF	TRBV4-1	TRBJ1-5
CASSLEKTGARTEAFF	TRBV4-1	TRBJ1-1
CASSISSGEEAFF	TRBV19	TRBJ1-1
CASSQDHFTGELFF	TRBV4-1	TRBJ2-2
CASSLGTSGGRETDTQYF	TRBV7-2	TRBJ2-3
CASSPGGQETQYF	TRBV7-7	TRBJ2-5
CATGQGDQPQHF	TRBV10-3	TRBJ1-5
CASSFMGPNEKLFF	TRBV5-4	TRBJ1-4
CASSELEMGQPQHF	TRBV7-9	TRBJ1-5
CSAVGANEKLFF	TRBV29-1	TRBJ1-4
CASSIAGGGYEQYF	TRBV19	TRBJ2-7
CASGPGERDTEAFF	TRBV27	TRBJ1-1
CASSEEDTNEQFF	TRBV2	TRBJ2-1
CASSRLAGGLSYNEQFF	TRBV19	TRBJ2-1
CASSPQREYPDTQYF	TRBV11-2	TRBJ2-3
CASSLELLTGNTIYF	TRBV5-1	TRBJ1-3
CASSPTANTNEQFF	TRBV7-3	TRBJ2-1
CASSFSLGGGAYNEQFF	TRBV5-4	TRBJ2-1
CASSLLGRELFF	TRBV27	TRBJ2-2
CASSQDGGRDEQYF	TRBV14	TRBJ2-7
CASSQEPGGPSNEQFF	TRBV4-1	TRBJ2-1
CASSLSRQPHEQYF	TRBV7-9	TRBJ2-7
CASSPSGGVLFMNTEAFF	TRBV11-3	TRBJ1-1
CASSLVLSPGYTF	TRBV7-9	TRBJ1-2
CASSPGDMRSSGNTIYF	TRBV5-1	TRBJ1-3
CASSSLGYGYTF	TRBV28	TRBJ1-2
CATRGTGVSFYGYTF	TRBV28	TRBJ1-2
CASIQSWDRGNEQFF	TRBV11-3	TRBJ2-1
CASSDNRAVEQFF	TRBV9	TRBJ2-1
CAWSVGPGYTF	TRBV30	TRBJ1-2
CASSSHEQYF	TRBV6-6	TRBJ2-7
CASSSAWEGGTDTQYF	TRBV7-9	TRBJ2-3
CATRQGPNSYEQYF	TRBV19	TRBJ2-7
CASSSPGGVDYGYTF	TRBV28	TRBJ1-2
CASRQRGSPYEQYF	TRBV6-5	TRBJ2-7
CASGLVQGTTDTQYF	TRBV12-5	TRBJ2-3
CASSSQTENTEAFF	TRBV6-5	TRBJ1-1
CASSITGRETQYF	TRBV19	TRBJ2-5